This is a list of T cell receptor beta chains from one sample in a study of OX40 agonist ivuxolimab in advanced cancers. Here immunoSEQ multiplex PCR was the method, and the copy in TCRdb shows in-frame clones only, minus some. The sample shows about 54,000 clones, about 89% of them seen only once. Here the sequenced sample was CD4+ or CD8+ T cells sorted from blood, taken in a trial of the OX40 agonist ivuxolimab. The source is an adult with an advanced solid tumor such as melanoma, head and neck, liver or kidney cancer. CDR3s include the opening cysteine and the closing phenylalanine or tryptophan.

V gene: TRBV7-9
CDR3 length: 14
J gene: TRBJ1-1
CDR3 protein: CASSPTSAGTEAFF

V gene: TRBV9
CDR3 length: 15
J gene: TRBJ2-1
CDR3 protein: CASSPRTGAGNEQFF

V gene: TRBV6-6
CDR3 length: 12
J gene: TRBJ1-2
CDR3 protein: CASSYSGNGYTF

V gene: TRBV28
CDR3 length: 14
J gene: TRBJ1-2
CDR3 protein: CASSFFGVAYGYTF

V gene: TRBV10-3
CDR3 length: 14
J gene: TRBJ1-2
CDR3 protein: CAISESVGPYGYTF

V gene: TRBV9
CDR3 length: 15
J gene: TRBJ1-2
CDR3 protein: CASSVAGDRYYGYTF

V gene: TRBV7-8
CDR3 length: 17
J gene: TRBJ1-5
CDR3 protein: CASSFGSRGRRNQPQHF

V gene: TRBV9
CDR3 length: 13
J gene: TRBJ1-1
CDR3 protein: CASSVTANTEAFF

V gene: TRBV19
CDR3 length: 11
J gene: TRBJ1-4
CDR3 protein: CASERGVKLFF

V gene: TRBV6-5
CDR3 length: 14
J gene: TRBJ2-3
CDR3 protein: CASSPGTSTDTQYF

V gene: TRBV11-2
CDR3 length: 14
J gene: TRBJ2-3
CDR3 protein: CASSPRGITDTQYF

V gene: TRBV16
CDR3 length: 13
J gene: TRBJ1-3
CDR3 protein: CASSQGPGNTIYF

V gene: TRBV6-5
CDR3 length: 16
J gene: TRBJ1-1
CDR3 protein: CASSSGEGRWNTEAFF

V gene: TRBV5-1
CDR3 length: 12
J gene: TRBJ2-3
CDR3 protein: CASSFGGDTQYF

V gene: TRBV30
CDR3 length: 16
J gene: TRBJ1-3
CDR3 protein: CAWARDRTYSGNTIYF

V gene: TRBV5-4
CDR3 length: 14
J gene: TRBJ2-7
CDR3 protein: CASSLGRQTYEQYF

V gene: TRBV30
CDR3 length: 13
J gene: TRBJ1-4
CDR3 protein: CAWRGGRGEKLFF

V gene: TRBV6-1
CDR3 length: 15
J gene: TRBJ2-7
CDR3 protein: CAATSSGANSYEQYF

V gene: TRBV11-2
CDR3 length: 16
J gene: TRBJ2-7
CDR3 protein: CASSSDRTSGSYEQYF

V gene: TRBV9
CDR3 length: 16
J gene: TRBJ2-3
CDR3 protein: CASSVDGTSRTDTQYF

V gene: TRBV11-3
CDR3 length: 13
J gene: TRBJ2-2
CDR3 protein: CATSSRNTGELFF

V gene: TRBV5-1
CDR3 length: 18
J gene: TRBJ2-1
CDR3 protein: CASSAVPGLAGGTNEQFF

V gene: TRBV28
CDR3 length: 17
J gene: TRBJ1-3
CDR3 protein: CASSPGGQLSSGNTIYF

V gene: TRBV28
CDR3 length: 15
J gene: TRBJ1-5
CDR3 protein: CASSRYTVSNQPQHF

V gene: TRBV6-1
CDR3 length: 12
J gene: TRBJ1-1
CDR3 protein: CATTGWPTEAFF

V gene: TRBV7-9
CDR3 length: 14
J gene: TRBJ1-4
CDR3 protein: CASSQGQGNEKLFF

V gene: TRBV2
CDR3 length: 15
J gene: TRBJ2-2
CDR3 protein: CASSEQGGDTGELFF

V gene: TRBV18
CDR3 length: 15
J gene: TRBJ1-1
CDR3 protein: CASSPRDALNTEAFF

V gene: TRBV30
CDR3 length: 12
J gene: TRBJ1-2
CDR3 protein: CAWSVTGLSYTF

V gene: TRBV2
CDR3 length: 11
J gene: TRBJ1-2
CDR3 protein: CASSRNRDHKF

V gene: TRBV11-2
CDR3 length: 15
J gene: TRBJ2-4
CDR3 protein: CASSISPTGKNIQYF

V gene: TRBV18
CDR3 length: 13
J gene: TRBJ2-5
CDR3 protein: CASSSGQEETQYF

V gene: TRBV7-7
CDR3 length: 16
J gene: TRBJ2-1
CDR3 protein: CASSLVSAGGNNEQFF

V gene: TRBV6-5
CDR3 length: 15
J gene: TRBJ1-6
CDR3 protein: CASSSSGTDNSPLHF

V gene: TRBV10-3
CDR3 length: 14
J gene: TRBJ2-2
CDR3 protein: CAISRTGNTGELFF

V gene: TRBV5-6
CDR3 length: 15
J gene: TRBJ2-7
CDR3 protein: CASSPALAGDYEQYF

V gene: TRBV29-1
CDR3 length: 11
J gene: TRBJ1-4
CDR3 protein: CSSWSNEKLFF

V gene: TRBV19
CDR3 length: 11
J gene: TRBJ2-2
CDR3 protein: CASSMAGELFF